A selection of T cell receptor beta chains follows, all from one sample in a study of OX40 agonist ivuxolimab in advanced cancers. Sequencing was performed with immunoSEQ multiplex PCR; in TCRdb, only in-frame clones are kept and a portion is missing. There are some 74,000 clones in the sample; approximately 78% occur only once, and 5% lies in the top ten. This sample comprised CD4+ or CD8+ T cells sorted from blood, obtained in a trial of the OX40 agonist ivuxolimab. The receptor set was obtained from an adult with an advanced solid tumor such as melanoma, head and neck, liver or kidney cancer. Each CDR3 is given with its conserved first and last residue. A D gene is named only where the DNA matches it firmly. Clone size is not always given. Where it is, it says once, few, many or a class for expanded clones.

>TRBJ2-3|-|TRBD2|TRBV4-3
CASSQEATSGNSTDTQYF
TGCGCCAGCAGCCAAGAGGCGACTAGCGGGAACAGCACAGATACGCAGTATTTT
>TRBJ1-2|-|TRBD1|TRBV7-2
CASSWRDSIYGYTF
TGTGCCAGCAGCTGGCGGGACAGTATCTATGGCTACACCTTC
>TRBJ2-1|-|-|TRBV5-6
CASSLPSSNEQFF
TGTGCCAGCAGCTTGCCTAGCAGCAATGAGCAGTTCTTC
>TRBJ2-7|-|TRBD1|TRBV5-8
CASSVRQGGEQYF
TGTGCCAGCAGCGTGAGACAGGGTGGAGAGCAGTACTTC
>TRBJ1-5|-|TRBD1|TRBV7-2
CASSRTGDSNQPQHF
TGTGCCAGCAGCCGGACAGGGGATAGCAATCAGCCCCAGCATTTT
>TRBJ2-1|-|TRBD1|TRBV7-2
CASSTQGAYNEQFF
TGTGCCAGCAGCACACAGGGGGCCTACAATGAGCAGTTCTTC
>TRBJ2-2|-|TRBD2|TRBV4-2
CASSHIGGFSGELFF
TGTGCCAGCAGCCACATCGGGGGGTTTTCCGGGGAGCTGTTTTTT
>TRBJ1-6|-|-|TRBV6-6
CASGSTNIPYNSPLHF
TGTGCCAGCGGGTCAACGAACATCCCCTATAATTCACCCCTCCACTTT
>TRBJ2-1|-|-|TRBV28
CASSSGAYNEQFF
TGTGCCAGCAGTTCCGGTGCCTACAATGAGCAGTTCTTC
>TRBJ2-1|-|TRBD2|TRBV5-1
CASSSSGAGALNEQFF
TGCGCCAGCAGCTCTTCGGGAGCGGGGGCGCTCAATGAGCAGTTCTTC
>TRBJ1-4|-|-|TRBV7-7
CASSLRLNEKLFF
TGTGCTAGCAGCTTGCGACTTAATGAAAAACTGTTTTTT
>TRBJ1-2|-|-|TRBV27
CASSWSSGPYYGYTF
TGTGCCAGCAGTTGGTCAAGTGGTCCTTACTATGGCTACACCTTC
>TRBJ2-1|-|-|TRBV11-1
CASSFPTSYNEQFF
TGTGCCAGCAGCTTTCCCACGTCCTACAATGAGCAGTTCTTC
>TRBJ2-1|few|-|TRBV7-7
CASSLNVEAPGQFF
TGTGCCAGCAGCTTGAATGTGGAGGCTCCGGGGCAGTTCTTC
>TRBJ2-2|once|TRBD1|TRBV9
CASNKQGDGELFF
TGTGCCAGTAATAAACAGGGGGACGGGGAGCTGTTTTTT
>TRBJ2-1|-|TRBD2|TRBV9
CASARSEGLANEQFF
TGTGCCAGCGCCAGATCAGAGGGACTAGCGAATGAGCAGTTCTTC
>TRBJ1-5|-|TRBD1|TRBV9
CASSSGGPNSNQPQHF
TGTGCCAGCAGTTCAGGGGGCCCTAATAGCAATCAGCCCCAGCATTTT
>TRBJ2-1|-|-|TRBV19
CASSITGPHNEQFF
TGTGCCAGTAGTATAACAGGGCCCCACAATGAGCAGTTCTTC
>TRBJ2-1|-|-|TRBV4-3
CASSRRSSYNEQFF
TGCGCCAGCAGCCGACGGAGCTCCTACAATGAGCAGTTCTTC
>TRBJ1-6|-|-|TRBV4-3
CASSQGQVTGNSPLHF
TGCGCCAGCAGCCAAGGACAGGTAACCGGGAACTCACCCCTCCACTTT
>TRBJ1-1|-|-|TRBV6-6
CATSVNTEAFF
TGTGCCACCTCAGTGAACACTGAAGCTTTCTTT
>TRBJ2-5|once|TRBD2|TRBV28
CASSRQRGTQYF
TGTGCCAGCAGCCGACAGCGGGGGACCCAGTACTTC
>TRBJ1-1|once|-|TRBV5-1
CASSLPNTEAFF
TGCGCCAGCAGCTTGCCGAACACTGAAGCTTTCTTT
>TRBJ1-2|-|TRBD1|TRBV4-2
CASKLGQGGGYTF
TGTGCCAGCAAATTAGGACAGGGTGGTGGCTACACCTTC
>TRBJ1-2|once|-|TRBV27
CASSLRRGDGYTF
TGTGCCAGCAGTTTACGGAGGGGGGATGGCTACACCTTC
>TRBJ2-5|-|-|TRBV6-5
CASSYRKGWQETQYF
TGTGCCAGCAGTTACCGAAAGGGGTGGCAAGAGACCCAGTACTTC
>TRBJ2-1|-|-|TRBV11-3
CASSLNNGDVFF
TGTGCCAGCAGCTTAAACAACGGCGACGTGTTCTTC
>TRBJ1-1|-|-|TRBV6-4
CASIYGPTEGDTEAFF
TGTGCCAGCATCTACGGACCTACCGAGGGAGACACTGAAGCTTTCTTT
>TRBJ2-3|-|-|TRBV11-3
CASSLSSGTQYF
TGTGCCAGCAGCCTAAGCAGTGGTACGCAGTATTTT
>TRBJ2-7|-|-|TRBV9
CASSGGTRPYEQYF
TGTGCCAGCAGCGGGGGAACTAGGCCCTACGAGCAGTACTTC
>TRBJ1-1|medium-sized|-|TRBV6-4
CASSVWENTEAFF
TGTGCCAGCAGTGTCTGGGAGAACACTGAAGCTTTCTTT
>TRBJ1-5|-|-|TRBV7-6
CASSPISRGDQPQHF
TGTGCCAGCAGCCCTATATCCCGGGGGGATCAGCCCCAGCATTTT
>TRBJ2-5|-|TRBD2|TRBV7-7
CASSFSGSGETQYF
TGTGCTAGCAGCTTCAGCGGGAGTGGGGAGACCCAGTACTTC
>TRBJ2-1|-|TRBD1|TRBV18
CASSPPDRLNEQFF
TGTGCCAGCTCACCCCCGGACAGGCTCAATGAGCAGTTCTTC
>TRBJ2-1|-|-|TRBV6-5
CASSYSIMPGYNEQFF
TGTGCCAGCAGTTACTCAATAATGCCAGGCTACAATGAGCAGTTCTTC